This entry lists 14 T cell receptor beta chains sequenced from one sample in a study of T cells in Graves' hyperthyroidism and ophthalmopathy. TCR beta CDR3 sequences were amplified from RNA transcripts. First-round RT-PCR of the TCR CDR3 relied on the HTBI primer set. MiXCR was run by TCRdb on the multiplex PCR reads, yielding one entry per CDR3 protein. The sample lists about 660,000 distinct CDR3 sequences; just under 45% were seen once. The sample was peripheral blood or thyroid tissue (not recorded which). These receptors were collected from an adult man with Graves' disease, either hyperthyroidism or ophthalmopathy (not recorded which).

The chain links TRBV29-1 to TRBJ1-1; no firm D call. This CDR3 comprises 12 residues. The germline CDR1 and CDR2 sequences are SQVTM and ANQGSEA. Between the trimmed V and J ends, which lost 4 bases and 1 base, there was a span of 7 bases. The DNA of the CDR3 is TGCAGCGTTGCTGCAGGGAACACTGAAGCTTTCTTT. Amino acid sequence: CSVAAGNTEAFF.

This clonotype was counted many times. CDR3 coding DNA: TGCAGCGTTGTTGGGGGCACAGGAAATCAGCCCCAGCATTTT. This encodes CSVVGGTGNQPQHF. V and J are TRBV29-1 and TRBJ1-5; a possible D gene is TRBD1 (6 bases). V lost 4 bases and J lost 4, with 14 bases in between. This CDR3 has 14 amino acids. From germline, CDR1 is SQVTM and CDR2 ANQGSEA.

This clonotype was detected only a few times. J is TRBJ1-1 and V is TRBV2, with 9 bases identical to TRBD1. The CDR3 loop spans 17 amino acids. V shed 6 bases and J 0 bases; nucleotides not matched to a gene: 11. Germline-derived CDR1 and CDR2 are SNHLY and FYNNEI. The CDR3 DNA follows: TGTGCCAGCAGGGGGGACAGGGCTAGGCCTTTGAACACTGAAGCTTTCTTT. The encoded protein is CASRGDRARPLNTEAFF.

The rearrangement links TRBV5-1 to TRBJ1-1; D perhaps matches TRBD1 (5 bases). Germline CDR1 and CDR2: SGHRS and YFSETQ. V was pared by 4 bases and J by 10 bases, with 14 bases between. CDR3 length: 12 amino acids. The CDR3 sequence: CASSDVGEIAFF. DNA of the CDR3: TGCGCCAGCAGCGATGTAGGGGAGATAGCTTTCTTT.

V is TRBV10-3 and J is TRBJ1-5; D gene unclear. The CDR3 runs to 16 residues. V lost 0 bases and J 4 bases, leaving 13 bases between the germline ends. CDR1 is ENHRY, CDR2 SYGVKD, per germline. In DNA form, the CDR3 reads TGTGCCATCAGTGAGTCAGGGCTCATGGGAAATCAGCCCCAGCATTTT. Translating it yields CAISESGLMGNQPQHF.

The sample holds many counts of this clonotype. V and J are TRBV24-1 and TRBJ1-6; TRBD1 matches at 7 bases. The CDR3 extends over 16 amino acids. V dropped 2 bases and J dropped 8; count of bases not matched to a gene: 8. Germline loops: CDR1 KGHDR, CDR2 SFDVKD. CDR3 amino acids: CATSDSRQGRDSPLHF. CDR3 coding DNA: TGTGCCACCAGTGATTCCCGACAGGGAAGGGATTCACCCCTCCACTTT.

The J gene is TRBJ1-1, the V gene TRBV7-9; 7 bases match TRBD1. V was clipped by 5 bases and J by 11 bases; unmatched bases: 5. The germline gives CDR1 SEHNR, CDR2 FQNEAQ (reference sequence). This CDR3 region has 11 residues. The CDR3 reads CASSMTGQAFF. Written as DNA, the CDR3 is TGTGCCAGCAGCATGACAGGGCAGGCTTTCTTT.

Ten or more counts support this clonotype. This chain's CDR3 is CASSSDRDSQPQHF. The CDR3 nucleotides are TGTGCCAGCAGCTCGGACAGGGACAGTCAGCCCCAGCATTTT. The genes are TRBV7-9 and TRBJ1-5; 8 bases are a match to TRBD1. V lost 4 bases and J lost 6; bases outside the gene matches: 5. Germline CDR1 is SEHNR and CDR2 is FQNEAQ (reference sequence). The CDR3 has 14 residues.

A note on this clonotype: Since a much larger clone is just one base distant, this may be a read error. The genes are TRBV20-1 and TRBJ1-4, with a possible D match to TRBD1 (5 bases). Per the germline V gene, CDR1 is DFQATT and CDR2 is SNEGSKA (reference sequence). The CDR3 has 15 residues. The CDR3 loop is CSARDSDTTNGKLFF. Here the CDR3 DNA reads TGCAGTGCTAGAGATTCGGACACAACTAATGGAAAACTGTTTTTT.

Points on this clonotype: One end of the junction is discordant with germline, which a read error may explain. The V gene is TRBV5-1, the J gene TRBJ1-2; the D is unclear. CDR3 length: 13 amino acids. The germline V gene encodes CDR1 SGHRS and CDR2 YFSETQ. The CDR3 is CAGSLVAGYGYTF. Written as DNA, the CDR3 is TGTGCCGGCAGCTTGGTGGCGGGCTATGGCTACACCTTC.

The chain employs TRBV20-1 and TRBJ1-5; possibly TRBD1 for D (5 bases). Between the trimmed V and J ends, which lost 5 bases and 7 bases, there was a span of 15 bases. There are 13 residues in the CDR3. CDR1 is DFQATT, CDR2 SNEGSKA, per germline (reference sequence). The CDR3 spells CSAQGSFQQPQHF. The CDR3 region has the DNA TGCAGTGCTCAGGGAAGCTTCCAGCAGCCCCAGCATTTT.

This clonotype has just one count. It may be a read error: a sequence one base away is much more abundant. The chain has TRBV7-2 and TRBJ1-2; 8 bases fit TRBD1. The germline CDR1 and CDR2 sequences are SGHTA and FQGNSA. J lost 4 bases, V lost 5 bases, and 9 bases had no gene match. The CDR3 totals 15 residues. In DNA, the CDR3 is TGTGCCAGCAGCCTCCGGGACAGGAAGCTCTATGGCTACACCTTC. Its translation: CASSLRDRKLYGYTF.

This clonotype was recorded a few times. The gene calls are TRBV7-9 and TRBJ1-4; no clear D gene. The ends were cut back, 4 bases at V and 0 bases at J, with 12 bases in the middle. The CDR3 covers 16 residues. Germline V CDR1 and CDR2: SEHNR, FQNEAQ (reference sequence). The DNA for the CDR3 is TGTGCCAGCAGCTCGCAACACCATGCAACTAATGAAAAACTGTTTTTT. Its translation: CASSSQHHATNEKLFF.

The rearrangement links TRBV20-1 to TRBJ1-2, with TRBD1 matching 7 bases. J gave up 2 bases and V 0 bases, and 3 bases lay outside the gene matches. The CDR3 is 14 amino acids. Germline loops: CDR1 DFQATT, CDR2 SNEGSKA (reference sequence). CDR3 coding DNA: TGCAGTGCTAGAGATTCGGGACAGAACTATGGCTACACCTTC. Translation gives CSARDSGQNYGYTF.